A single sample is the source of the 9 T cell receptor beta chains below, sequenced in a study of regulatory T cells in long-lasting Graves disease. Library construction for TCR beta used iRepertoire HTBI primers and Arm-PCR of CDR3 regions. From the multiplex PCR reads, TCRdb called clonotypes with MiXCR, one entry per CDR3 protein. The repertoire consists of about 380,000 distinct CDR3 sequences, with about 16% occurring once and the leading ten covering about 20%. Noted time point: newly diagnosed GD, antithyroid drugs for less than 3 months. From PBMCs, RNA was extracted and then used to make the TCR library. The sample was peripheral blood mononuclear cells (PBMCs), taken at new diagnosis, from a patient treated with antithyroid drugs. The receptors were sampled from a female donor with Graves disease.

This clonotype was observed at least ten times. The gene calls are TRBV2 and TRBJ1-2; 7 nucleotides align to TRBD1. With V trimmed by 5 bases and J by 6 bases, 6 bases remained unmatched. The CDR3 sequence is 13 residues long. Germline CDR1 reads SNHLY; CDR2 reads FYNNEI. The CDR3 region has the DNA TGTGCCAGCAGTTTCACAGGGGCCGATGGCTACACCTTC. This codes for CASSFTGADGYTF. Looking up the rest from reference TRBV2 and TRBJ1-2 gives the full variable domain: EPEVTQTPSHQVTQMGQEVILRCVPISNHLYFYWYRQILGQKVEFLVSFYNNEISEKSEIFDDQFSVERPDGSNFTLKIRSTKLEDSAMYFCASSFTGADGYTFGSGTRLTVV.

This clonotype was seen repeatedly, ten times or more. The chain couples TRBV11-2 to TRBJ1-1; TRBD1 agrees at 8 bases. V shed 1 base, J shed 10 bases, and the junction held 8 bases outside the gene matches. This CDR3 region has 14 residues. Per the germline V gene, CDR1 is SGHAT and CDR2 is FQNNGV. CDR3 protein: CASSLGTGQARAFF. The DNA for the CDR3 is TGTGCCAGCAGCTTAGGGACGGGACAGGCACGAGCTTTCTTT.

This clonotype was seen repeatedly, ten times or more. The J gene is TRBJ2-1, the V gene TRBV28; D gene uncertain. CDR1 is MDHEN and CDR2 is SYDVKM in the germline V gene. This CDR3 is 12 amino acids long. V was trimmed by 1 base and J by 6 bases, leaving 4 bases between them. The CDR3 reads CASSLLGNEQFF. CDR3 sequence (DNA): TGTGCCAGCAGTTTATTGGGCAATGAGCAGTTCTTC.

The chain carries TRBV10-3 and TRBJ1-1; D is ambiguous. The germline V and J ends were trimmed by 2 bases and 7 bases, with 17 bases remaining between them. Germline values: CDR1 ENHRY, CDR2 SYGVKD. The CDR3 is 15 residues long. CDR3 DNA: TGTGCCATCAGTGAGGTCGGGGAACCTCGTCGTGAAGCTTTCTTT. Protein product: CAISEVGEPRREAFF.

This clonotype has at least ten counts. This chain joins TRBV19 and TRBJ2-2; tentatively, D is TRBD1 (6 bases). CDR3 length equals 15 residues. The germline V gene encodes CDR1 LNHDA and CDR2 SQIVND (reference sequence). The ends were cut back, 4 bases at V and 0 bases at J, with 9 bases in the middle. The CDR3 loop reads CASSRTVANTGELFF. In DNA form, the CDR3 reads TGTGCCAGTAGTAGGACAGTAGCGAACACCGGGGAGCTGTTTTTT.

In its sample, this clonotype was seen a few times. The chain has TRBV4-2 and TRBJ1-5; TRBD1 is a possible D gene (6 bases). CDR3 size: 17 residues. The V end lost 3 bases, the J end lost 5 bases, and 20 bases lay between the germline ends. Per the germline V gene, CDR1 is LGHNA and CDR2 is YNFKEQ. CDR3 loop: CASSHASTRGRHQPQHF. DNA of the CDR3: TGTGCCAGCAGCCACGCTTCTACCAGGGGAAGGCATCAGCCCCAGCATTTT.

This clonotype was seen repeatedly, ten times or more. V usage is TRBV4-2 and J usage is TRBJ1-3; D ambiguous. Germline loops: CDR1 LGHNA, CDR2 YNFKEQ. The V end was cut by 0 bases, the J end by 0 bases, with 6 bases between. This CDR3 is 15 amino acids long. The DNA of the CDR3 is TGTGCCAGCAGCCAAGACGACGACTCTGGAAACACCATATATTTT. Protein product: CASSQDDDSGNTIYF.

V and J are TRBV20-1 and TRBJ1-2, with unresolved D. This CDR3 contains 12 residues. V was clipped by 6 bases and J by 5 bases, with 13 bases between them. Looked up from germline, CDR1 is DFQATT and CDR2 is SNEGSKA (reference sequence). This CDR3 is CSAREAGYGYTF. CDR3 in DNA: TGCAGTGCCCGTGAGGCGGGGTATGGCTACACCTTC.

This clonotype was seen many times. The rearrangement joins TRBV2 to TRBJ2-3, with D perhaps given as TRBD1 or TRBD2 (5 bases each). The CDR3 covers 21 residues. Trimming pared 2 bases from V and 2 bases from J, leaving 29 bases between. Looked up from germline, CDR1 is SNHLY and CDR2 is FYNNEI. CDR3 protein: CASSELGKALVGGPATDTQYF. The CDR3 nucleotides read TGTGCCAGCAGTGAATTAGGCAAAGCATTAGTTGGGGGACCGGCCACAGATACGCAGTATTTT.